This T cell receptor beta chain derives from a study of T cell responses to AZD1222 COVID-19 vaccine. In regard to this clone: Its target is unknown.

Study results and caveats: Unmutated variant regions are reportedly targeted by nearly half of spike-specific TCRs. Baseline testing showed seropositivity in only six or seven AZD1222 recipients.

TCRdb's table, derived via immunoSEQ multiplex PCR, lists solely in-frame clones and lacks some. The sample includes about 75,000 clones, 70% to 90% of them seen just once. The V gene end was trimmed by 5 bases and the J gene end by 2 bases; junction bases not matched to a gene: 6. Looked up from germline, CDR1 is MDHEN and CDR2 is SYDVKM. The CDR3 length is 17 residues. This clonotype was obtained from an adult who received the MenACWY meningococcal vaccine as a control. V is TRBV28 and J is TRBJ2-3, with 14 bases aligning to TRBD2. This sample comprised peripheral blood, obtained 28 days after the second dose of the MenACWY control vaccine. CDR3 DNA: TGTGCCAGCAGTCCCCTGACTAGCGGGGGGGCCACAGATACGCAGTATTTT. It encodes CASSPLTSGGATDTQYF.